This TCR beta chain is from a study of blood T cell repertoires in COVID-19. Study information: Spain, Italy and the United States supplied samples that represented acute and convalescent COVID-19. The cDNA or gDNA used as material had been derived from T cells, B-cell-depleted T cells, or PBMCs.

A single count supports this clone. CDR1 and CDR2 (germline): SGHNT, YENEEA. V gave up 4 bases and J gave up 8 bases, with 15 bases separating them. The CDR3 runs to 14 residues. Per the original data handling: Estimates of nucleated cell counts were drawn from the amplification of reference gene primers. Clones were sequenced by immunoSEQ multiplex PCR, and TCRdb holds only the in-frame ones, with some missing. That table gives V, J and clone size, and the DNA gave D and trimming. This table has 140,000 or so clones, approximately 89% appearing once. This chain links TRBV11-3 with TRBJ2-1, with D perhaps TRBD1 (7 bases). The receptor's source is a human donor in a cohort sampled during active COVID-19. Sequenced: peripheral blood. CDR3 sequence (DNA): TGTGCCAGCAGCTCCCAATCCAGGGGGGATGAGCAGTTCTTC. Translating gives CASSSQSRGDEQFF.